This T cell receptor (beta chain) was captured by sequencing in a study of blood T cell repertoires in COVID-19. Study context: The origin of the acute and convalescent COVID-19 samples was the United States, Italy and Spain. In each case, the material was cDNA or gDNA derived from T cells, B-cell-depleted T cells, or PBMCs.

CDR3 length equals 12 residues. V was cut by 4 bases and J by 10 bases, with 13 bases left in between. CDR1 MNHNY and CDR2 SVGAGI come from the germline V gene (reference sequence). In the original processing: Scientists estimated how many nucleated cells there were by amplifying reference gene primers. Assay: immunoSEQ multiplex PCR; the TCRdb copy retains only in-frame clones and omits some. V, J and clone size derive from that table, while D and trimming were established from the DNA sequence. This sample yields 100,000 to 120,000 clones, of which roughly 85% are seen a single time; 10% to 15% belongs to the top ten.

Sequences were obtained from peripheral blood. This clonotype originated in a human donor in a cohort sampled during active COVID-19. The chain uses TRBV6-6 and TRBJ1-1; D perhaps matches TRBD1 (5 bases). CDR3 coding DNA: TGTGCCAGCAGTTTGGTCCGGGGGGGAGCTTTCTTT. Protein: CASSLVRGGAFF.